The clone carrying this T cell receptor beta chain was seen more than once but under ten times. Its antigen is not known. Only in-frame clones appear in the TCRdb table, and some are missing; sequencing was by immunoSEQ multiplex PCR. This sample has 2 million to 3 million clones; approximately 94% occur once, and the top ten carry about 0.34%. These data originate in a study of shared clonotypes between healthy human individuals. General study findings and limits: Some clonotypes were shared by all four sorted-subset donors, while others were not shared. The non-shared ones had lower generation probabilities than the shared ones.

The V gene's germline CDR1 is SEHNR and CDR2 FQNEAQ (reference sequence). The CDR3 runs 13 residues. V lost 3 bases, J lost 5 bases, and 10 bases lay in between. The rearrangement links TRBV7-9 to TRBJ1-1, with TRBD1 as a possible D gene (5 bases). This receptor was taken from a man aged 18 to 30 in good health. Some clones in this sample may be carry-over from other donors' samples. The sample taken for sequencing was naive CD4+ T cells from PBMCs. Subset in this sample: CD45RA+ positively selected. The CDR3 DNA sequence: TGTGCCAGCAGCTTCGGGCAGGGTACTGAAGCTTTCTTT. Translating gives CASSFGQGTEAFF.